The 20 T cell receptor beta chains listed next were all sequenced from one sample in a study of shared clonotypes between healthy human individuals. Method: immunoSEQ multiplex PCR; TCRdb's copy keeps in-frame clones and lacks some. Here the sample spans some 2.1 million clones, approximately 95% being singletons. Input material: naive CD4+ T cells sorted from blood. Regarding subset: CD45RA+ positively selected. Receptors originate from a young man in good health.

The CDR3 protein is CASRDSGKGHTGELFF. Written as DNA, the CDR3 is TGCGCCAGCAGGGATAGCGGGAAGGGGCACACCGGGGAGCTGTTTTTT. The genes are TRBV10-2 and TRBJ2-2, with 8 nucleotides matching TRBD2. The CDR3 totals 16 residues. Germline loops: CDR1 WSHSY, CDR2 SAAADI. V shed 6 bases, J shed 3 bases, and the junction held 9 bases outside the gene matches.

The chain couples TRBV30 to TRBJ1-6; D gene unclear. This CDR3 has 13 residues. Trimming took 3 bases from V and 2 from J, leaving 5 bases between them. Germline CDR1 and CDR2: GTSNPN and SVGIG (reference sequence). CDR3 DNA sequence: TGTGCCTGGAGGGGTACCTATAATTCACCCCTCCACTTT. This encodes CAWRGTYNSPLHF.

The gene calls are TRBV28 and TRBJ2-7, with D uncertain. Trimming stripped 4 bases from V and 2 bases from J, with 9 bases between. The CDR3 is 13 amino acids. Germline V gene data show CDR1 as MDHEN and CDR2 as SYDVKM. CDR3 sequence: CASSSDNAYEQYF. CDR3 DNA sequence: TGTGCCAGCAGTTCAGATAACGCCTACGAGCAGTACTTC. Looking up the rest from reference TRBV28 and TRBJ2-7 gives the full variable domain: DVKVTQSSRYLVKRTGEKVFLECVQDMDHENMFWYRQDPGLGLRLIYFSYDVKMKEKGDIPEGYSVSREKKERFSLILESASTNQTSMYLCASSSDNAYEQYFGPGTRLTVT.

The chain links TRBV2 to TRBJ2-5, with 11 bases lining up with TRBD2. The J call may be faulty, since TRBJ2-7 better matches the DNA end. CDR3 length equals 13 residues. From germline, CDR1 is SNHLY and CDR2 FYNNEI. The CDR3 region has the DNA TGTGCCAGTGGACTAGCGGGCAACTACGAGCAGTACTTC. This codes for CASGLAGNYEQYF.

The genes are TRBV6-1 and TRBJ1-5; TRBD1 is a possible D gene (6 bases). Germline values: CDR1 MNHNS, CDR2 SASEGT. CDR3 size: 15 residues. V was cut by 4 bases and J by 3 bases, with 13 bases left in between. Here the CDR3 DNA reads TGTGCCAGCAGTGTCACATGGGACACCAATCAGCCCCAGCATTTT. It encodes CASSVTWDTNQPQHF.

The rearrangement uses TRBV11-2 and TRBJ2-7; TRBD1 or TRBD2 may be the D gene (5 bases each). The V gene's germline CDR1 is SGHAT and CDR2 FQNNGV. V gave up 5 bases and J gave up 6 bases, with 17 bases separating them. The CDR3 loop spans 14 amino acids. CDR3 bases: TGTGCCAGCAGCCCCCACGGGACCCTGCTCGAGCAGTACTTC. Translated: CASSPHGTLLEQYF. Full variable domain (missing parts from reference TRBV11-2 and TRBJ2-7): EAGVAQSPRYKIIEKRQSVAFWCNPISGHATLYWYQQILGQGPKLLIQFQNNGVVDDSQLPKDRFSAERLKGVDSTLKIQPAKLEDSAVYLCASSPHGTLLEQYFGPGTRLTVT.

This rearrangement joins TRBV6-5 to TRBJ2-7; no clear D. The CDR3 runs 14 residues. V dropped 0 bases and J dropped 3 bases, with 9 bases sitting between them. The V gene's germline CDR1 is MNHEY and CDR2 SVGAGI. The CDR3 loop is CASSYSPGLYEQYF. The DNA for the CDR3 is TGTGCCAGCAGTTACTCACCCGGGCTCTACGAGCAGTACTTC.

This chain connects TRBV2 to TRBJ2-1; possible D gene TRBD2, 6 bases. This CDR3 is built from 15 residues. The V and J ends lost 4 bases and 8 bases respectively, with 18 bases between them. The germline V gene has CDR1 SNHLY and CDR2 FYNNEI. CDR3 loop: CASSVVGGARDEQFF. CDR3 bases: TGTGCCAGCAGTGTGGTCGGGGGAGCCCGTGATGAGCAGTTCTTC.

The rearrangement uses TRBV27 and TRBJ2-5; maybe TRBD1 (6 bases). The CDR3 has 16 amino acids. Trimming shortened V by 0 bases and J by 4 bases, and 15 bases separated the two germline ends. CDR1 is MNHEY, CDR2 SMNVEV, per germline (reference sequence). CDR3 nucleotide sequence: TGTGCCAGCAGTTTATCGAACAGGGACATTGGAGAGACCCAGTACTTC. It specifies CASSLSNRDIGETQYF.

This chain connects TRBV10-2 to TRBJ2-5, with 8 bases identical to TRBD2. J gave up 4 bases and V 1 base, and 11 bases lay outside the gene matches. The germline gives CDR1 WSHSY, CDR2 SAAADI. CDR3 length: 17 residues. In DNA form, the CDR3 reads TGCGCCAGCAGTGAGTTCCCCGGGACTAGGGGGGGAGAGACCCAGTACTTC. Protein product: CASSEFPGTRGGETQYF.

The chain joins TRBV29-1 to TRBJ2-7, with D possibly matching TRBD2 (6 bases). V shed 5 bases and J shed 7 bases, with 12 bases lying between them. This CDR3 comprises 11 residues. Germline assignment: CDR1 SQVTM and CDR2 ANQGSEA. The CDR3 loop reads CSVLTGEEQYF. CDR3 nucleotides: TGCAGCGTTCTTACGGGGGAAGAGCAGTACTTC.

The chain employs TRBV19 and TRBJ1-5; the D is unclear. CDR1 LNHDA and CDR2 SQIVND come from the germline V gene (reference sequence). The CDR3 is made up of 15 amino acids. With 4 bases removed from V and 2 bases from J, the gap between germline ends came to 12 bases. The chain's CDR3 is CASSTSDIGNQPQHF. CDR3 bases: TGTGCCAGTAGTACGAGTGACATCGGCAATCAGCCCCAGCATTTT.

The chain combines TRBV5-6 with TRBJ2-1; 8 bases are a match to TRBD1. Germline V gene data show CDR1 as SGHDT and CDR2 as YYEEEE. This CDR3 contains 14 residues. J was trimmed by 8 bases and V by 4 bases; bases with no gene match: 8. CDR3 coding DNA: TGTGCCAGCAGCGCAGGGGGCGCTGGGTATGAGCAGTTCTTC. Encoded protein: CASSAGGAGYEQFF.

The V and J genes are TRBV30 and TRBJ2-1; 7 bases fit TRBD2. The CDR3 sequence is 16 residues long. The V segment lost 0 bases and the J segment 0 bases; nucleotides outside the gene matches: 5. From germline, CDR1 is GTSNPN and CDR2 SVGIG (reference sequence). The CDR3 is CAWSVWGRGSYNEQFF. The CDR3 DNA sequence: TGTGCCTGGAGTGTTTGGGGGAGGGGCTCCTACAATGAGCAGTTCTTC.

In its sample, this clone was seen a few times. Other nucleotide sequences in the sample specify the same CDR3. The chain employs TRBV6-5 and TRBJ2-7; maybe TRBD2 (5 bases). This CDR3 has 11 residues. The germline CDR1 and CDR2 sequences are MNHEY and SVGAGI. Between the trimmed V and J ends, which lost 5 bases and 7 bases, there was a span of 9 bases. In nucleotides, the CDR3 is TGTGCCAGCAGTCAGACGGGGGAGCAGTACTTC. It is translated as CASSQTGEQYF.

The rearrangement uses TRBV11-2 and TRBJ2-7; D is possibly TRBD2 (5 bases). This CDR3 spans 14 amino acids. The ends were cut back, 1 base at V and 4 bases at J, with 11 bases in the middle. Germline V gene data show CDR1 as SGHAT and CDR2 as FQNNGV. The CDR3 reads CASSLGGVPYEQYF. CDR3 bases: TGTGCCAGCAGCTTAGGGGGAGTTCCGTACGAGCAGTACTTC.

Turning to this clone: At one end, the junction sequence differs from germline, possibly due to a read error. The rearrangement links TRBV7-7 to TRBJ2-5; 10 bases line up with TRBD1. This CDR3 is built from 15 residues. Germline values: CDR1 SSHAT, CDR2 FNYEAQ (reference sequence). CDR3 coding DNA: TGTGCTAGCAGCCCCCGACAGGGGGCAAGTGAGACCCAGTACTTC. Its translation: CASSPRQGASETQYF.

The CDR3 loop reads CASSLDSASGRNDEQFF. CDR3 nucleotide sequence: TGTGCCAGCAGCTTGGATAGCGCTAGCGGGAGAAACGATGAGCAGTTCTTC. The V and J genes are TRBV5-4 and TRBJ2-1; 10 positions agree with TRBD2. The J segment lost 8 bases and the V segment lost 0 bases, leaving 11 bases of the junction unmatched. The CDR3 length is 17 residues. The germline CDR1 and CDR2 sequences are SGHNT and YYREEE (reference sequence). Combining the CDR3 with reference TRBV5-4 and TRBJ2-1 gives the whole variable domain ETGVTQSPTHLIKTRGQQVTLRCSSQSGHNTVSWYQQALGQGPQFIFQYYREEENGRGNFPPRFSGLQFPNYSSELNVNALELDDSALYLCASSLDSASGRNDEQFFGPGTRLTVL.

The V gene is TRBV5-1, the J gene TRBJ1-1, with a weak D call TRBD1 (6 bases). Germline lookup yields CDR1 SGHRS and CDR2 YFSETQ. V was trimmed by 0 bases and J by 3 bases, leaving 18 bases between them. There are 17 residues in the CDR3. CDR3 nucleotides: TGCGCCAGCAGCTTGGAGGGGGACCTGCGAAGGGACACTGAAGCTTTCTTT. As protein: CASSLEGDLRRDTEAFF. Full variable domain (outside the CDR3, taken from reference TRBV5-1 and TRBJ1-1): KAGVTQTPRYLIKTRGQQVTLSCSPISGHRSVSWYQQTPGQGLQFLFEYFSETQRNKGNFPGRFSGRQFSNSRSEMNVSTLELGDSALYLCASSLEGDLRRDTEAFFGQGTRLTVV.

The chain carries TRBV18 and TRBJ2-7; unclear D gene. Per the germline V gene, CDR1 is KGHSH and CDR2 is LQKENI. V lost 6 bases, J lost 3 bases, and 9 bases lay in between. CDR3 length equals 12 residues. The CDR3 loop reads CASSPSVYEQYF. DNA for the CDR3: TGTGCCAGCTCCCCCTCAGTCTACGAGCAGTACTTC.